This T cell receptor beta chain is drawn from a study of shared clonotypes between healthy human individuals. Study-level findings and limits: The low donor count limited represented genetic and exposure-history diversity.

The CDR3 is 16 residues long. CDR1 and CDR2 from the germline V gene are LGHNT and FRNRAP. The trim removed 5 bases at V and 2 bases at J, leaving 8 bases unmatched. Donors comprised healthy HIV-negative adults lacking recent acute infections or vaccinations. Sequencing used immunoSEQ multiplex PCR; TCRdb keeps in-frame clones, though not all of them. The sample includes 550,000 to 600,000 clones, roughly 79% of them seen just once. With regard to this clone: Its antigen is currently unknown.

Specimen: PBMCs. The rearrangement joins TRBV12-5 to TRBJ2-3; TRBD1 matches 9 bases. The clonotype was recovered from a woman between 40 and 50 years old in good health. Some clones in this sample may be carry-over from other donors' samples. The CDR3 loop reads CASGLGTGPYTDTQYF. CDR3 nucleotide sequence: TGTGCTAGTGGTCTTGGGACAGGGCCCTACACAGATACGCAGTATTTT.